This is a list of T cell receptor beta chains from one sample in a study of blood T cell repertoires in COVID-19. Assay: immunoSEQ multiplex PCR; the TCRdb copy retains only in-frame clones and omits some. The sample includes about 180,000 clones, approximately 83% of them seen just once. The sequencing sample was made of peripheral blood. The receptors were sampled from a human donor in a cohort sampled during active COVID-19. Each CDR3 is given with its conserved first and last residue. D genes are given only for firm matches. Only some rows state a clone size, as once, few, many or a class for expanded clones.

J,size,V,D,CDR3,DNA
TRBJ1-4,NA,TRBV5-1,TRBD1,CASSFGTGYNEKLFF,TGCGCCAGCAGCTTCGGGACAGGGTACAATGAAAAACTGTTTTTT
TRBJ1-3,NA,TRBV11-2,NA,CASSWGTSSGNTIYF,TGTGCCAGCAGCTGGGGGACAAGCTCTGGAAACACCATATATTTT
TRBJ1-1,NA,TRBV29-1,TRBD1,CSGRQGLNTEAFF,TGCAGCGGACGACAGGGGTTGAACACTGAAGCTTTCTTT
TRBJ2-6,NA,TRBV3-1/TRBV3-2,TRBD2,CASSQGLAGGGSSGANVLTF,TGTGCCAGCAGCCAAGGACTAGCGGGAGGCGGATCCTCTGGGGCCAACGTCCTGACTTTC
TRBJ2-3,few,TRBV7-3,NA,CASSLNGASTQYF,TGTGCCAGCAGCTTAAATGGGGCCAGTACGCAGTATTTT
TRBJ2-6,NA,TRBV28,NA,CASSLSTGANVLTF,TGTGCCAGCAGTTTGAGTACCGGGGCCAACGTCCTGACTTTC
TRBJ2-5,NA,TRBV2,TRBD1,CASSVGTGRGETQYF,TGTGCCAGCAGTGTGGGGACAGGGAGGGGAGAGACCCAGTACTTC
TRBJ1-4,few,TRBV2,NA,CASSEGHGGYEKLFF,TGTGCCAGCAGTGAAGGCCACGGGGGGTATGAAAAACTGTTTTTT
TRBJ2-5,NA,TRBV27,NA,CASSPSSPQETQYF,TGTGCCAGCAGCCCGTCGAGCCCTCAAGAGACCCAGTACTTC
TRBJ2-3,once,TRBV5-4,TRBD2,CASSAAGGSDTQYF,TGTGCCAGCAGCGCGGCGGGAGGGTCAGATACGCAGTATTTT
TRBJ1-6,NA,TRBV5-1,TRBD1,CASSSGQEYNSPLHF,TGCGCCAGCAGTTCAGGACAGGAATATAATTCACCCCTCCACTTT
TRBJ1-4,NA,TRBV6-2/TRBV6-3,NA,CASSAPRGTNEKLFF,TGTGCCAGCAGTGCCCCCCGGGGAACTAATGAAAAACTGTTTTTT
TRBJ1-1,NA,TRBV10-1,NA,CASRLDRNTEAFF,TGCGCCAGCAGACTTGACAGGAACACTGAAGCTTTCTTT
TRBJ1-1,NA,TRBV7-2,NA,CASSPRSPEAFF,TGTGCCAGCAGCCCCAGATCGCCTGAAGCTTTCTTT
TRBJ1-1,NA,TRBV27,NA,CASSLGQTSTEAFF,TGTGCCAGCAGCCTAGGACAGACCAGCACTGAAGCTTTCTTT
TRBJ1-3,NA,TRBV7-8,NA,CASSPGGLSGNTIYF,TGTGCCAGCAGCCCCGGGGGACTTTCTGGAAACACCATATATTTT
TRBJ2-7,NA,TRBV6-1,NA,CASSDGYEQYF,TGTGCCAGCAGTGACGGGTACGAGCAGTACTTC
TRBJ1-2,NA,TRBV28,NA,CASNGGRRANYGYTF,TGTGCCAGCAACGGAGGACGGAGAGCTAACTATGGCTACACCTTC
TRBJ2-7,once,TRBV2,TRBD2,CASSGGTSGGRGSYEQYF,TGTGCCAGCAGTGGTGGGACTAGCGGAGGAAGAGGCTCCTACGAGCAGTACTTC
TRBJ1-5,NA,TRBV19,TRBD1,CASSLRGQGARNQPQHF,TGTGCCAGTAGTCTGAGAGGACAGGGGGCGCGCAATCAGCCCCAGCATTTT
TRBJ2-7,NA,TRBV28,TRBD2,CASSTGLAGVEEQYF,TGTGCCAGCAGTACCGGGCTAGCGGGAGTGGAGGAGCAGTACTTC
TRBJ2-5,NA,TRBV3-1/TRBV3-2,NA,CASSLRWETQYF,TGTGCCAGCAGCCTTAGATGGGAGACCCAGTACTTC
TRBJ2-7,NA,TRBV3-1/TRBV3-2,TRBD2,CASSQGPGGSYEQYF,TGTGCCAGCAGCCAGGGCCCGGGGGGCTCCTACGAGCAGTACTTC
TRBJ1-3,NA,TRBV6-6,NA,CASSYATRTPGNTIYF,TGTGCCAGCAGTTACGCGACTAGGACACCTGGAAACACCATATATTTT
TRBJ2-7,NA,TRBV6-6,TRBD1,CASSFGQGAVYEQYF,TGTGCCAGCAGTTTCGGACAGGGGGCTGTTTACGAGCAGTACTTC
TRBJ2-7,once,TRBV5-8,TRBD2,CASSLWSSSGSVYEQYF,TGTGCCAGCAGCTTGTGGAGTTCTAGCGGGAGTGTCTACGAGCAGTACTTC
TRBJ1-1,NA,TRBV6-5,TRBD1,CASSTGGALAAFF,TGTGCCAGCAGTACAGGGGGCGCTTTGGCAGCTTTCTTT
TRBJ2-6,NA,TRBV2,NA,CASSGERAGVSSGANVLTF,TGTGCCAGCAGTGGGGAGAGGGCAGGGGTCTCTTCTGGGGCCAACGTCCTGACTTTC
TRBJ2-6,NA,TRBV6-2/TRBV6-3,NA,CASSAAFSGANVLTF,TGTGCCAGCAGTGCGGCCTTCTCTGGGGCCAACGTCCTGACTTTC
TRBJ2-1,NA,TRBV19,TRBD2,CASSSGTSSYNEQFF,TGTGCCAGTAGCTCCGGGACTAGCTCCTACAATGAGCAGTTCTTC
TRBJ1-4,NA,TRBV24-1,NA,CATRRQVINEKLFF,TGTGCCACCAGGAGACAGGTAATCAATGAAAAACTGTTTTTT
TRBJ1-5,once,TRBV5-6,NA,CASSPSGTTSQPQHF,TGTGCCAGCAGCCCCTCCGGGACAACGAGTCAGCCCCAGCATTTT
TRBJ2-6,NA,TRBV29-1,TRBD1,CSVDLPGTGVLSGANVLTF,TGCAGCGTTGATCTCCCCGGGACAGGGGTCCTCTCTGGGGCCAACGTCCTGACTTTC
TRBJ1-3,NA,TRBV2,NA,CASSELNTIYF,TGTGCCAGCAGTGAACTAAACACCATATATTTT
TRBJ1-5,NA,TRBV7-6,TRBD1,CASSLGGQGVNQPQHF,TGTGCCAGCAGCTTAGGGGGACAGGGGGTGAATCAGCCCCAGCATTTT
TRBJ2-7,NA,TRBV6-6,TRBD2,CASSYALAGGSYEQYF,TGTGCCAGCAGTTACGCCCTAGCGGGGGGATCCTACGAGCAGTACTTC
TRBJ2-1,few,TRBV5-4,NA,CASSLTRYNEQFF,TGTGCCAGCAGCTTGACCCGGTACAATGAGCAGTTCTTC
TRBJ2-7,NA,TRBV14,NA,CASSPRVPNLYEQYF,TGTGCCAGCAGCCCTCGGGTCCCGAACCTTTACGAGCAGTACTTC
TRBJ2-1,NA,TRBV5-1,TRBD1,CASRLEAGGSYEQFF,TGCGCCAGCAGGCTGGAGGCAGGGGGATCGTATGAGCAGTTCTTC
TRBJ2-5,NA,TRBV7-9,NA,CASSLREVETQYF,TGTGCCAGCAGCTTGAGGGAAGTGGAGACCCAGTACTTC
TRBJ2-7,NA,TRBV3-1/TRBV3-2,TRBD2,CASSQGASGRASLREQYF,TGTGCCAGCAGCCAAGGGGCTAGCGGGAGGGCCAGTTTGCGCGAGCAGTACTTC
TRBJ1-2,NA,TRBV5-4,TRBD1,CASSTGQGGGYTF,TGTGCCAGCAGCACGGGGCAGGGGGGTGGCTACACCTTC
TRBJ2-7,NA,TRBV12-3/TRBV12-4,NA,CASSAGGEQYF,TGTGCCAGCAGTGCAGGGGGGGAGCAGTACTTC
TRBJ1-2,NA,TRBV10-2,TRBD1,CASSADRVGYTF,TGCGCCAGCAGTGCTGACAGGGTTGGCTACACCTTC
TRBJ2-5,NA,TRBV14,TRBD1,CASSQTAYRGETQYF,TGTGCCAGCAGCCAAACCGCGTACAGGGGCGAGACCCAGTACTTC
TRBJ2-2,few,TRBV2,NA,CASSQGPGELFF,TGTGCCAGCAGCCAGGGTCCCGGGGAGCTGTTTTTT
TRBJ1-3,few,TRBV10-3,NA,CAISESRRSSGNTIYF,TGTGCCATCAGTGAGTCTAGACGGAGCTCTGGAAACACCATATATTTT
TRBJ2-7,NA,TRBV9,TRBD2,CASSPERDRYEQYF,TGTGCCAGCAGCCCCGAGCGGGACCGCTACGAGCAGTACTTC
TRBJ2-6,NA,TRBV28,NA,CASRRQISGANVLTF,TGTGCCAGCAGGCGGCAGATCTCTGGGGCCAACGTCCTGACTTTC
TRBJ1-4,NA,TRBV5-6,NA,CASSYDGTTNEKLFF,TGTGCCAGCAGCTACGACGGGACAACTAATGAAAAACTGTTTTTT
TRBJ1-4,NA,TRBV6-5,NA,CASMRTVNEKLFF,TGTGCCAGCATGCGGACAGTAAATGAAAAACTGTTTTTT
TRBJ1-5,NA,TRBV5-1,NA,CASSLDGLENQPQHF,TGCGCCAGCAGCTTGGACGGGTTAGAGAATCAGCCCCAGCATTTT
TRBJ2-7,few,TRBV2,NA,CASTTSWTTGEEQYF,TGTGCCAGCACTACAAGTTGGACAACGGGGGAAGAGCAGTACTTC
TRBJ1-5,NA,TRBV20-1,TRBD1,CSASQGATDQPQHF,TGCAGTGCTAGTCAGGGGGCCACGGATCAGCCCCAGCATTTT
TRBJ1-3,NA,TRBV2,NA,CASRRGFNRTIYF,TGTGCCAGCAGACGGGGGTTTAATCGCACCATATATTTT
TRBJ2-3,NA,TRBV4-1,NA,CASSDRDISTDTQYF,TGCGCCAGCAGCGACCGGGACATTAGCACAGATACGCAGTATTTT
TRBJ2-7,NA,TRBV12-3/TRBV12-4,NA,CASSLGRAGEQYF,TGTGCCAGCAGTTTAGGTAGGGCGGGCGAGCAGTACTTC